This TCR beta chain was captured by sequencing in a study of cytomegalovirus exposure and HLA in healthy donors. V was clipped by 6 bases and J by 12 bases; unmatched bases: 11. CDR3 length: 13 amino acids. Per germline, CDR1 SGHNT and CDR2 YYREEE (reference sequence). The PCR ran on 60 Vbeta and 13 Jbeta primers. Measured with immunoSEQ multiplex PCR; TCRdb has only the in-frame clones, and not every one. The data hold 150,000 to 250,000 clones, with 70% to 80% observed a single time. This clonotype was obtained from a woman between 25 and 40 years old in good health and CMV-seropositive. Sequenced: PBMCs. This chain uses TRBV5-4 with TRBJ2-1, with 8 bases aligning to TRBD2. DNA of the CDR3: TGTGCCAGCAAAACTCGGGGGGGTCCGGTGCAGTTCTTC. Translating it yields CASKTRGGPVQFF.